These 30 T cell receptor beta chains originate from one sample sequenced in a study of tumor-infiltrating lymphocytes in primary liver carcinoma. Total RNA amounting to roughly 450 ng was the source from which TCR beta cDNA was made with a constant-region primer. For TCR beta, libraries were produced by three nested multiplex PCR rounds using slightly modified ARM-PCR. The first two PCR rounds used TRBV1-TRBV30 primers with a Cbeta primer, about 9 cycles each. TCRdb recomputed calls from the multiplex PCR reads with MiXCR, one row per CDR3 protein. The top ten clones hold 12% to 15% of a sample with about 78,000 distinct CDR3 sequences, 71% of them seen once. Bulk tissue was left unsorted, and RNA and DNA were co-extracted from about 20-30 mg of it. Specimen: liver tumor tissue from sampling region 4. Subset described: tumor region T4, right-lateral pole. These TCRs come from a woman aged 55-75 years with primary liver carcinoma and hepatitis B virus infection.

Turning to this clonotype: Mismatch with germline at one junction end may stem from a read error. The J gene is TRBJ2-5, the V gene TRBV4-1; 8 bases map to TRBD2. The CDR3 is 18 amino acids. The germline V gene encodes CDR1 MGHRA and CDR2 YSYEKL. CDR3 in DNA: TGCGCCAGTAGCCAAGTGGGGAGTAGGGGCGGGGGGAGAGAGACCCAGTACTTC. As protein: CASSQVGSRGGGRETQYF.

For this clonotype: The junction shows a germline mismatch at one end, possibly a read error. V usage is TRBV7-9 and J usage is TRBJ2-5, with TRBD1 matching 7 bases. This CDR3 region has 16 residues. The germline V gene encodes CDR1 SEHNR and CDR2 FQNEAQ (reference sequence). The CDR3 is CASNLRPVGDSGTQYF. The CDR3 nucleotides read TGTGCCAGCAACTTAAGGCCAGTTGGGGACAGCGGGACCCAGTACTTC.

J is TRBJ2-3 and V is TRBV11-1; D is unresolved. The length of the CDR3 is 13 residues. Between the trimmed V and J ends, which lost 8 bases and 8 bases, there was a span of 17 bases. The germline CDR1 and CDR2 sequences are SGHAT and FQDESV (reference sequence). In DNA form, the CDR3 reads TGTGCCAGCGGCCCTGATAGGGAAGGTACGCAGTATTTT. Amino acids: CASGPDREGTQYF. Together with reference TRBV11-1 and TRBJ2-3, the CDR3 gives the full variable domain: EAEVAQSPRYKITEKSQAVAFWCDPISGHATLYWYRQILGQGPELLVQFQDESVVDDSQLPKDRFSAERLKGVDSTLKIQPAELGDSAMYLCASGPDREGTQYFGPGTRLTVL.

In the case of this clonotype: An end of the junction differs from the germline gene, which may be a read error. The CDR3 is CTSSYIGARRETQYF. The CDR3, as DNA: TGTACCAGCAGTTACATTGGTGCAAGAAGAGAGACCCAGTACTTC. The rearrangement uses TRBV6-5 and TRBJ2-5; unclear D gene. The CDR3 has 15 residues. Germline V gene data show CDR1 as MNHEY and CDR2 as SVGAGI.

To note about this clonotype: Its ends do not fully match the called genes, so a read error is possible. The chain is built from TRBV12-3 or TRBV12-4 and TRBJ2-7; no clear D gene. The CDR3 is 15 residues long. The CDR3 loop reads CVSSFYLDATYEQYF. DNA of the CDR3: TGTGTCAGCAGTTTCTATCTGGACGCGACCTACGAACAGTACTTC.

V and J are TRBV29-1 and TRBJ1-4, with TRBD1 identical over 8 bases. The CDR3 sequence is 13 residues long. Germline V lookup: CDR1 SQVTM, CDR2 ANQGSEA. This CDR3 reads CSGMTGANEKLFF. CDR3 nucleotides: TGCAGTGGTATGACAGGGGCTAATGAAAAACTGTTTTTT.

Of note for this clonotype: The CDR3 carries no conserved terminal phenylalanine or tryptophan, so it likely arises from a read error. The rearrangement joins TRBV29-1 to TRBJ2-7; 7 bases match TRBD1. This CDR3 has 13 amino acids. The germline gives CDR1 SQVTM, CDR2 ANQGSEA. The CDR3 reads CSVVSGTAYEQYS. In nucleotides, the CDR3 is TGCAGTGTCGTCTCCGGGACAGCCTACGAGCAGTACTCC.

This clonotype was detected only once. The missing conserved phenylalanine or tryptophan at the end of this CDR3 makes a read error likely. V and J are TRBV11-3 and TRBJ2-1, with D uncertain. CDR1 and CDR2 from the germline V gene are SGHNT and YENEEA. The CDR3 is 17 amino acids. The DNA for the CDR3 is TGTGCCAGCAACTTAGATTTCGGCCTAGGTGTGTACAATGAACAGTTCCTC. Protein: CASNLDFGLGVYNEQFL.

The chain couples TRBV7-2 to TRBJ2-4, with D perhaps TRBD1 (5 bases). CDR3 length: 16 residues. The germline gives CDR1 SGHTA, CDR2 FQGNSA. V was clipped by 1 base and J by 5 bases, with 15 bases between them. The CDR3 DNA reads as TGTGCCAGCAGCTTAGGGCAGGGCCTCTCTCAAAACATTCAGTACTTC. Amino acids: CASSLGQGLSQNIQYF. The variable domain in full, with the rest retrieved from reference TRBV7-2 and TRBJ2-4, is GAGVSQSPSNKVTEKGKDVELRCDPISGHTALYWYRQSLGQGLEFLIYFQGNSAPDKSGLPSDRFSAERTGGSVSTLTIQRTQQEDSAVYLCASSLGQGLSQNIQYFGAGTRLSVL.

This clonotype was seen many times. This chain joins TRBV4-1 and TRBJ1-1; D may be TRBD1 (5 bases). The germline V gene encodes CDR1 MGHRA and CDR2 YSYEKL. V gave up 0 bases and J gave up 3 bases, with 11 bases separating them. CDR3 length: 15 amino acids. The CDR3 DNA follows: TGCGCCAGCAGCCAAGATTGGCGAGGGGACACTGAAGCTTTCTTT. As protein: CASSQDWRGDTEAFF.

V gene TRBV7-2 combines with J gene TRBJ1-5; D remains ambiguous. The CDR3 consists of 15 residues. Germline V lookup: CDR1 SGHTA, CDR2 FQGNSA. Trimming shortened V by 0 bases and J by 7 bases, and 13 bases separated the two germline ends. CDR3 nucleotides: TGTGCCAGCAGCTTAGCGGGAGGGCTAGGGCAGCCCCAGCATTTT. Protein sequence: CASSLAGGLGQPQHF.

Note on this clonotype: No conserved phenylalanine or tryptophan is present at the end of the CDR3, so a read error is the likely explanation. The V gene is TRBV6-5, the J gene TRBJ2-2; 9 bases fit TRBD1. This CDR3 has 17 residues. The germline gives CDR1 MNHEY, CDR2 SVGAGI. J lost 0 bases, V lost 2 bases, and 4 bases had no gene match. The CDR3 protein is CASSYPRQGANTGELFL. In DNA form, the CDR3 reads TGTGCCAGCAGTTACCCACGACAGGGGGCGAACACCGGGGAGCTGTTTTTA.

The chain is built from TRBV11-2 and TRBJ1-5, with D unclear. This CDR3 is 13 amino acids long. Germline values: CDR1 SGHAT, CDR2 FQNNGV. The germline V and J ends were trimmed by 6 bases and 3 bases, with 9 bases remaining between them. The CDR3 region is CASRRHINQPQHF. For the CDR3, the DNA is TGTGCCAGCAGAAGGCACATCAATCAGCCCCAGCATTTT.

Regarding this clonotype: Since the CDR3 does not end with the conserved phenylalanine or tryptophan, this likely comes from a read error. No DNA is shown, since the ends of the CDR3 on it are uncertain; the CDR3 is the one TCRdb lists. The CDR3 spells CASSLRQCVGESHL. The chain recombines TRBV11-1 with TRBJ2-3; TRBD2, the table's D call, lacks a check against the DNA. With termini counted, the CDR3 has 14 amino acids. The germline CDR1 and CDR2 sequences are SGHAT and FQDESV (reference sequence).

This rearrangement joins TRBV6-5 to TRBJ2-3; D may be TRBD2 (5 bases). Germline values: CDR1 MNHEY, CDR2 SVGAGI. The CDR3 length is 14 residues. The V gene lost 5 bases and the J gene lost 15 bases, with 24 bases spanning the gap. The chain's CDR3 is CASSPSHRDGTRYF. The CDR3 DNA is TGTGCCAGCAGTCCTAGCCATCGTGACGGTACGCGATATTTT.

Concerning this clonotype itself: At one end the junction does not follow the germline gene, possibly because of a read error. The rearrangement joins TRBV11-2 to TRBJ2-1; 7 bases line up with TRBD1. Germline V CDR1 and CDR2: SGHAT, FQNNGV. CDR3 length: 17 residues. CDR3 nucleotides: TGTACCAGCAGCCTACAACCGGGACAGAGATTCTACAATGAGCAGTTCTTC. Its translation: CTSSLQPGQRFYNEQFF.

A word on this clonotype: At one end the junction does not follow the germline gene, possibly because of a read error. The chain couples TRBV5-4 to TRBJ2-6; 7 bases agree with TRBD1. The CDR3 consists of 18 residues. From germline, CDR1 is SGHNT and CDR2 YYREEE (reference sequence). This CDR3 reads CASSPGGVQGHGANVLTF. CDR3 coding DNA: TGCGCCAGCAGTCCAGGGGGTGTGCAGGGACATGGGGCCAACGTCCTGACTTTC.

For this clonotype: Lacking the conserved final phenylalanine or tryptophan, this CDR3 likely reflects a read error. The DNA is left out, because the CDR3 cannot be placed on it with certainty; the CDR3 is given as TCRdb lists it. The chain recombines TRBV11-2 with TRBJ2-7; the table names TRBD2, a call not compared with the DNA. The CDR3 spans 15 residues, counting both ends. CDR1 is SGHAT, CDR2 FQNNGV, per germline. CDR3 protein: CASSLDSAGTYEQHL.

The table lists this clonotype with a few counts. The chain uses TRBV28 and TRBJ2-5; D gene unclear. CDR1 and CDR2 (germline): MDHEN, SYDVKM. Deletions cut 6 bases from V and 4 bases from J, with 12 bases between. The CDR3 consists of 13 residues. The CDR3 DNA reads TGTGCCAGCAGCTCCCGTTCGTTAGAGACCCAGTACTTC. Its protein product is CASSSRSLETQYF.

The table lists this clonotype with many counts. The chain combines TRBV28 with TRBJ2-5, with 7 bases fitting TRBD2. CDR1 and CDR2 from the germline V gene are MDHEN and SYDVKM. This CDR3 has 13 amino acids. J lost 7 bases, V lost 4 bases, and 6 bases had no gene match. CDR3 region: CASSSGLHGTQYF. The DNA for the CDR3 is TGTGCCAGCAGTTCGGGACTACATGGGACCCAGTACTTC.

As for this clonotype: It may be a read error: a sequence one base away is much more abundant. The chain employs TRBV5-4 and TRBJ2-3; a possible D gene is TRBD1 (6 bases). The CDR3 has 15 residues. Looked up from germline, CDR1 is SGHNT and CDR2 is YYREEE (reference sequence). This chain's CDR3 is CAISLDSKSTDTQYF. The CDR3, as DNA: TGTGCCATCAGCTTGGACAGTAAATCCACAGATACGCAGTATTTT.

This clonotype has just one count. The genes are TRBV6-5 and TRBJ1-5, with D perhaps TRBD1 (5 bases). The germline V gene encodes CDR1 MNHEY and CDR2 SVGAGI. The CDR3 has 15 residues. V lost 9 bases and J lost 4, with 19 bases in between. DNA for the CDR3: TGTGCCAGTGGTGAGGGGCGTAACTCGAATCAGCCCCAGCATTTT. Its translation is CASGEGRNSNQPQHF.

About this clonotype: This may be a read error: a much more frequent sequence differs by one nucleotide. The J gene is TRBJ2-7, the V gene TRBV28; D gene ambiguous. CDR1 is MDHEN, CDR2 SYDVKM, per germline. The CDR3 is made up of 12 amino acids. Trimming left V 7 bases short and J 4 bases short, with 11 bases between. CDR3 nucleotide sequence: TGTGCCAGCAACCCCTCCTCATACGAGCAGTACTTC. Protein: CASNPSSYEQYF.

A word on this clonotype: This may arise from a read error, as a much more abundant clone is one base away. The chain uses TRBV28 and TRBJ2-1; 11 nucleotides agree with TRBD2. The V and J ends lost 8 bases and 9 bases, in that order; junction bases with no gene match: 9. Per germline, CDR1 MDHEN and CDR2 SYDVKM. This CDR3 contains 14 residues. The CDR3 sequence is CASHTSGSKIEQFF. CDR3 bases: TGTGCCAGCCATACTAGCGGGAGCAAAATTGAGCAGTTCTTC.

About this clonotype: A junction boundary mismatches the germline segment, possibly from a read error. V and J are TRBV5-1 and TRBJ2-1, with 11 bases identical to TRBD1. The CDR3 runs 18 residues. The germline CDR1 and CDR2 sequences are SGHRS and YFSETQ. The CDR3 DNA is TGCACCAGCAGCCCGGAACCCGGTGAGGACAGGGGGCGCAATGAGCAGTTGTTC. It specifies CTSSPEPGEDRGRNEQLF. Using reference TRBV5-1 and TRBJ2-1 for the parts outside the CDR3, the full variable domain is KAGVTQTPRYLIKTRGQQVTLSCSPISGHRSVSWYQQTPGQGLQFLFEYFSETQRNKGNFPGRFSGRQFSNSRSEMNVSTLELGDSALYLCTSSPEPGEDRGRNEQLFGPGTRLTVL.

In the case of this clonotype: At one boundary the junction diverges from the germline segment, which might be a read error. For the CDR3, the DNA is TGTGTCAGCAGTGAAGTCCAGGCAGATACGCAGTATTTT. Its protein is CVSSEVQADTQYF. This chain links TRBV6-1 with TRBJ2-3; D not certain. CDR1 is MNHNS, CDR2 SASEGT, per germline. CDR3 length equals 13 residues.

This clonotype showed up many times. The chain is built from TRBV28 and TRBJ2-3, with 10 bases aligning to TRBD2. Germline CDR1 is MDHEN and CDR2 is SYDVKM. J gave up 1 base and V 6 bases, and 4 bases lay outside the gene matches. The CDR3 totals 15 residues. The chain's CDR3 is CASSEREGGTDTQYF. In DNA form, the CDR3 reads TGTGCCAGCAGCGAGCGGGAGGGGGGCACAGATACGCAGTATTTT.

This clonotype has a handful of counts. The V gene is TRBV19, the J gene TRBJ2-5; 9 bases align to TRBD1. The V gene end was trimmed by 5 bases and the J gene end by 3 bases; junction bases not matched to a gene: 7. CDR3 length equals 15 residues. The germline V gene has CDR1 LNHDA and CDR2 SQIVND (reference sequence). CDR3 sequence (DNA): TGTGCCAGTAGTGGACTGGGGACAGGGAAAGAGACCCAGTACTTC. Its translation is CASSGLGTGKETQYF.

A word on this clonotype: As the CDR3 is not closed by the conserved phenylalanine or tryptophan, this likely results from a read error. CDR3 DNA: TGTGCCACGCGTCGGGGGGTCGCGGCGACCCACTATGAGCAGTTCTTA. It specifies CATRRGVAATHYEQFL. V usage is TRBV6-1 and J usage is TRBJ2-1; TRBD2 matches at 7 bases. The CDR3 is made up of 16 amino acids. Germline loops: CDR1 MNHNS, CDR2 SASEGT. J lost 8 bases, V lost 10 bases, and 20 bases had no gene match.

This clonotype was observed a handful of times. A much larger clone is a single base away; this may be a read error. The DNA of the CDR3 is TGTGCCGGCAGTTTACAGGGGAAAGCAGAGACCCAGTACTTC. Residues: CAGSLQGKAETQYF. V usage is TRBV28 and J usage is TRBJ2-5, with 7 bases fitting TRBD1. Germline V gives CDR1 MDHEN, CDR2 SYDVKM. The length of the CDR3 is 14 residues.